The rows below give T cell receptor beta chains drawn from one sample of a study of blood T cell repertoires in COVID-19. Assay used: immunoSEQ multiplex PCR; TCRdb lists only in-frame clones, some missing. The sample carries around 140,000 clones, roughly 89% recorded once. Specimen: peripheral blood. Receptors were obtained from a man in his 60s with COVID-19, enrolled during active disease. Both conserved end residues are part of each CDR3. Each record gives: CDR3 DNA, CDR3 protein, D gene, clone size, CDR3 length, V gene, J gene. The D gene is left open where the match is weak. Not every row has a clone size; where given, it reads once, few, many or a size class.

DNA: TGTGCCAGCAGCCCTAGTGTAGGGGGCAATCAGCCCCAGCATTTT; CDR3: CASSPSVGGNQPQHF; D: NA; size: NA; length: 15; V: TRBV7-2; J: TRBJ1-5
DNA: TGCAGCGCCCGGGACAGGGGGTACTGGGATACGCAGTATTTT; CDR3: CSARDRGYWDTQYF; D: TRBD1; size: NA; length: 14; V: TRBV29-1; J: TRBJ2-3
DNA: TGTGCCAGCCATGACAGGGAAACTGAAGCTTTCTTT; CDR3: CASHDRETEAFF; D: TRBD1; size: NA; length: 12; V: TRBV19; J: TRBJ1-1
DNA: TGTGCCAGCTTTTACAGGGGGCAAGCGGGTACTGAAGCTTTCTTT; CDR3: CASFYRGQAGTEAFF; D: TRBD1; size: NA; length: 15; V: TRBV18; J: TRBJ1-1
DNA: TGTGCCAGCAGCTTGGACAGTTTAGAGACCCAGTACTTC; CDR3: CASSLDSLETQYF; D: NA; size: NA; length: 13; V: TRBV5-4; J: TRBJ2-5
DNA: TGCGCCAGCAGCCAAGATCAAGGAGGGTTTGAAAAACTGTTTTTT; CDR3: CASSQDQGGFEKLFF; D: NA; size: NA; length: 15; V: TRBV4-1; J: TRBJ1-4
DNA: TGTGCCAGCAGTGCGTCGAGGTTTTCAGACTCCTACGAGCAGTACTTC; CDR3: CASSASRFSDSYEQYF; D: NA; size: NA; length: 16; V: TRBV6-1; J: TRBJ2-7
DNA: TGTGCCAGCAGTCCCTCGCGGTTCGGGGACACCATATATTTT; CDR3: CASSPSRFGDTIYF; D: NA; size: NA; length: 14; V: TRBV25-1; J: TRBJ1-3
DNA: TGTGCCAGCAGCCCCCAGACTGGCACAGATACGCAGTATTTT; CDR3: CASSPQTGTDTQYF; D: NA; size: NA; length: 14; V: TRBV7-3; J: TRBJ2-3
DNA: TGTGCCAGCAGCCACCGACTAGAAATCGTGCAGTACTTC; CDR3: CASSHRLEIVQYF; D: NA; size: NA; length: 13; V: TRBV3-1/TRBV3-2; J: TRBJ2-7
DNA: TGCGCCAGCAGCCAAGAGCCCCGCGGTCCGGATGAAAAACTGTTTTTT; CDR3: CASSQEPRGPDEKLFF; D: NA; size: NA; length: 16; V: TRBV4-3; J: TRBJ1-4
DNA: TGTGCCAGCAGCTCCAGCCGGGGTTCCTACAATGAGCAGTTCTTC; CDR3: CASSSSRGSYNEQFF; D: NA; size: NA; length: 15; V: TRBV7-9; J: TRBJ2-1
DNA: TGTGCCAGCAGTTTACGGGACAGGGGGTCGGGGGAGCAGTACTTC; CDR3: CASSLRDRGSGEQYF; D: TRBD1; size: once; length: 15; V: TRBV27; J: TRBJ2-7
DNA: TGCGCCAGCAGCCCCTTAGTAACAACTAATGAAAAACTGTTTTTT; CDR3: CASSPLVTTNEKLFF; D: NA; size: NA; length: 15; V: TRBV5-1; J: TRBJ1-4
DNA: TGTGCCAACTCGTTCGTTATGAACACTGAAGCTTTCTTT; CDR3: CANSFVMNTEAFF; D: NA; size: NA; length: 13; V: TRBV2; J: TRBJ1-1
DNA: TGCAGTGCTAGTGGGTGGGGGCCTGCTCAGCCCCAGCATTTT; CDR3: CSASGWGPAQPQHF; D: NA; size: NA; length: 14; V: TRBV20-1; J: TRBJ1-5
DNA: TGTGCCAGCAACCCCGGGGTACAAGAGACCCAGTACTTC; CDR3: CASNPGVQETQYF; D: NA; size: NA; length: 13; V: TRBV6-5; J: TRBJ2-5
DNA: TGTGCCAGCAGTGAGTGGACAGGCAGCTCCTACGAGCAGTACTTC; CDR3: CASSEWTGSSYEQYF; D: TRBD1; size: once; length: 15; V: TRBV6-1; J: TRBJ2-7
DNA: TGTGCCTGGGGGACAGGGGGTTACGAGCAGTACTTC; CDR3: CAWGTGGYEQYF; D: TRBD1; size: NA; length: 12; V: TRBV30; J: TRBJ2-7
DNA: TGTGCCAGCAGTTACTCAGCAGGGGCTTACGAGCAGTACTTC; CDR3: CASSYSAGAYEQYF; D: NA; size: NA; length: 14; V: TRBV6-6; J: TRBJ2-7
DNA: TGCGCCAGCCGACAAAACCAAGAGACCCAGTACTTC; CDR3: CASRQNQETQYF; D: NA; size: NA; length: 12; V: TRBV10-2; J: TRBJ2-5
DNA: TGTGCCAGCAACCAATTTAGCGGGGGGACAGATACGCAGTATTTT; CDR3: CASNQFSGGTDTQYF; D: TRBD2; size: NA; length: 15; V: TRBV3-1/TRBV3-2; J: TRBJ2-3
DNA: TGTGCCAGCAGCCAAGGTACAGGGGGCGGTATTGGCGATGGCTACACCTTC; CDR3: CASSQGTGGGIGDGYTF; D: TRBD1; size: NA; length: 17; V: TRBV4-2; J: TRBJ1-2
DNA: TGTGCCAGCAGCCGCACAGGGGATAGGGACTATGGCTACACCTTC; CDR3: CASSRTGDRDYGYTF; D: TRBD1; size: NA; length: 15; V: TRBV28; J: TRBJ1-2
DNA: TGTGCCAGCAGCCAAGACCGACAGTTGGGACTGTTTTTT; CDR3: CASSQDRQLGLFF; D: NA; size: once; length: 13; V: TRBV14; J: TRBJ1-4
DNA: TGTGCCAGTACCAAGGGACAGGGAAGCACTGGCTACACCTTC; CDR3: CASTKGQGSTGYTF; D: TRBD1; size: NA; length: 14; V: TRBV19; J: TRBJ1-2
DNA: TGTGCCAGTAGACCACAGGGGCGCTTGGGGAACACTGAAGCTTTCTTT; CDR3: CASRPQGRLGNTEAFF; D: TRBD1; size: NA; length: 16; V: TRBV19; J: TRBJ1-1
DNA: TGTGCCAGCAGCTTAACGGGGGCAGGAGATGAAGCTTTCTTT; CDR3: CASSLTGAGDEAFF; D: NA; size: NA; length: 14; V: TRBV7-3; J: TRBJ1-1
DNA: TGCGCCAGCAGCTTGACTAGCGGGGGGCTCTCCTACGAGCAGTACTTC; CDR3: CASSLTSGGLSYEQYF; D: TRBD2; size: NA; length: 16; V: TRBV5-1; J: TRBJ2-7
DNA: TGTGCCAGCAGTCACATGAGGTCCCAGTTCTTC; CDR3: CASSHMRSQFF; D: NA; size: NA; length: 11; V: TRBV6-2/TRBV6-3; J: TRBJ2-1
DNA: TGCAGTGCGGGGAGGGACACTGAAGCTTTCTTT; CDR3: CSAGRDTEAFF; D: NA; size: NA; length: 11; V: TRBV20-1; J: TRBJ1-1
DNA: TGTGCCAGTAGGAGACAGGGATCCTACGAGCAGTACTTC; CDR3: CASRRQGSYEQYF; D: TRBD1; size: NA; length: 13; V: TRBV19; J: TRBJ2-7
DNA: TGTGCCAGCTCACCCACGACAGGGGGCTTGAACACTGAAGCTTTCTTT; CDR3: CASSPTTGGLNTEAFF; D: TRBD1; size: NA; length: 16; V: TRBV18; J: TRBJ1-1
DNA: TGTGCCAGCAGCCCCACCAAACAGGGCACCAGTGGCTACACCTTC; CDR3: CASSPTKQGTSGYTF; D: NA; size: NA; length: 15; V: TRBV3-1/TRBV3-2; J: TRBJ1-2
DNA: TGTGCCAGTAGTATGGGGACTAGCGGGGGAAGGCTGTTTTTT; CDR3: CASSMGTSGGRLFF; D: TRBD2; size: NA; length: 14; V: TRBV19; J: TRBJ2-2
DNA: TGTGCCAGCAGCTCAGGGCTGGGCTACACCTTC; CDR3: CASSSGLGYTF; D: NA; size: NA; length: 11; V: TRBV2; J: TRBJ1-2
DNA: TGCGCCAGCAGCCCAGGACAGGGGGTCGGGGAGCAGTACTTC; CDR3: CASSPGQGVGEQYF; D: TRBD1; size: once; length: 14; V: TRBV5-1; J: TRBJ2-7
DNA: TGTGCCAGCAGCACACCAGGGACTGGAAACACCATATATTTT; CDR3: CASSTPGTGNTIYF; D: NA; size: NA; length: 14; V: TRBV7-9; J: TRBJ1-3
DNA: TGTGCCAGCAGGAGGGGACAGGGGAACACTGAAGCTTTCTTT; CDR3: CASRRGQGNTEAFF; D: TRBD1; size: NA; length: 14; V: TRBV27; J: TRBJ1-1
DNA: TGCGCCAGCAGCTCCCGGGACAGGGTCTCTGGAAACACCATATATTTT; CDR3: CASSSRDRVSGNTIYF; D: TRBD1; size: NA; length: 16; V: TRBV5-1; J: TRBJ1-3
DNA: TGCGCCAGCAGCTTGGCGGGAAACTCCTACGAGCAGTACTTC; CDR3: CASSLAGNSYEQYF; D: NA; size: NA; length: 14; V: TRBV5-1; J: TRBJ2-7
DNA: TGTGCCAGCAGCTCCGGGACAGGGGTAGTTGAGACCCAGTACTTC; CDR3: CASSSGTGVVETQYF; D: TRBD1; size: NA; length: 15; V: TRBV5-8; J: TRBJ2-5
DNA: TGTGCCGGAACGACAGGGGGCTATGGCTACACCTTC; CDR3: CAGTTGGYGYTF; D: TRBD1; size: NA; length: 12; V: TRBV6-6; J: TRBJ1-2
DNA: TGTGCCAGCAGTGGTCGGCAGGGGATCTATTCACCCCTCCACTTT; CDR3: CASSGRQGIYSPLHF; D: NA; size: NA; length: 15; V: TRBV2; J: TRBJ1-6
DNA: TGTGCCAGCAGCTACGGACAGGGCAATCAGCCCCAGCATTTT; CDR3: CASSYGQGNQPQHF; D: TRBD1; size: NA; length: 14; V: TRBV5-6; J: TRBJ1-5
DNA: TGTGCCAGCAGCCATTCCCCGCGTACTGAAGCTTTCTTT; CDR3: CASSHSPRTEAFF; D: NA; size: NA; length: 13; V: TRBV14; J: TRBJ1-1
DNA: TGCGCCAGCAGCTTGGAGGCAGGGGTCGCATCACCCCTCCACTTT; CDR3: CASSLEAGVASPLHF; D: NA; size: NA; length: 15; V: TRBV5-1; J: TRBJ1-6
DNA: TGCAGCGTTGATGCGGTAGCGCGAACAGATACGCAGTATTTT; CDR3: CSVDAVARTDTQYF; D: NA; size: NA; length: 14; V: TRBV29-1; J: TRBJ2-3
DNA: TGTGCCAGCAGCTTAGGTACTAGCGGGGGGATGACAGATACGCAGTATTTT; CDR3: CASSLGTSGGMTDTQYF; D: TRBD2; size: few; length: 17; V: TRBV11-3; J: TRBJ2-3
DNA: TGCGCCAGCAGCTTGGACAGGGCTAATTCACCCCTCCACTTT; CDR3: CASSLDRANSPLHF; D: NA; size: NA; length: 14; V: TRBV5-1; J: TRBJ1-6
DNA: TGTGCCAGCACCACGCGATTTTTAGCGGGGGAAGGTGACAATGAGCAGTTCTTC; CDR3: CASTTRFLAGEGDNEQFF; D: TRBD2; size: few; length: 18; V: TRBV27; J: TRBJ2-1
DNA: TGTGCCAGCAGTTACAGCTCTGGAAACACCATATATTTT; CDR3: CASSYSSGNTIYF; D: NA; size: NA; length: 13; V: TRBV12-3/TRBV12-4; J: TRBJ1-3
DNA: TGTGCCAGCAGGGACACATACAATGAGCAGTTCTTC; CDR3: CASRDTYNEQFF; D: NA; size: NA; length: 12; V: TRBV6-5; J: TRBJ2-1
DNA: TGTGCCAGCAGCCCCCCGGGGGTAGGCAAAAACATTCAGTACTTC; CDR3: CASSPPGVGKNIQYF; D: NA; size: NA; length: 15; V: TRBV3-1/TRBV3-2; J: TRBJ2-4
DNA: TGTGCCAGCGGCCGGGCAGTGATCTCCAATGAGCAGTTCTTC; CDR3: CASGRAVISNEQFF; D: NA; size: NA; length: 14; V: TRBV6-2/TRBV6-3; J: TRBJ2-1